This section outlines one TCR beta chain sequence together with its context. The sample originates from a study of blood T cell repertoires in COVID-19. Study-wide context: Acute and convalescent COVID-19 samples came from the United States, Italy and Spain. T cells, B-cell-depleted T cells, or PBMCs supplied cDNA or gDNA.

Original data processing: Estimation of nucleated cell counts relied on the amplification of reference gene primers. Profiled with immunoSEQ multiplex PCR; TCRdb holds only in-frame clones, not every one. The D gene and trimming were derived from the DNA, and the V and J assignments and clone size from that table. The sample includes about 190,000 clones, 80% to 90% of them seen just once. Sequenced material: peripheral blood. The clonotype was recovered from a young man with acute or convalescent COVID-19.

Here the CDR3 DNA reads TGTGCCAGCAGTTTAGGGACAGGGAGCACTGAAGCTTTCTTT. This codes for CASSLGTGSTEAFF. The genes are TRBV27 and TRBJ1-1, with 9 bases matching TRBD1. V was clipped by 2 bases and J by 4 bases; unmatched bases: 2. Per the germline V gene, CDR1 is MNHEY and CDR2 is SMNVEV (reference sequence). This CDR3 is built from 14 residues.